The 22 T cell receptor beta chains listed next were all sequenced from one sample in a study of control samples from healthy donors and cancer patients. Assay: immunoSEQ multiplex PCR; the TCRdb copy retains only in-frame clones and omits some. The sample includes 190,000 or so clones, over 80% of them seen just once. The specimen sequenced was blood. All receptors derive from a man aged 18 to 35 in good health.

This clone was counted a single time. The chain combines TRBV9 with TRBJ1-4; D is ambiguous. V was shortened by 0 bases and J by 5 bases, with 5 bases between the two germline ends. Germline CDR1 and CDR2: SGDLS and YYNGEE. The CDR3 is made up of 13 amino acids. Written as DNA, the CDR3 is TGTGCCAGCAGCGTAGCCCCGAATGAAAAACTGTTTTTT. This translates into CASSVAPNEKLFF.

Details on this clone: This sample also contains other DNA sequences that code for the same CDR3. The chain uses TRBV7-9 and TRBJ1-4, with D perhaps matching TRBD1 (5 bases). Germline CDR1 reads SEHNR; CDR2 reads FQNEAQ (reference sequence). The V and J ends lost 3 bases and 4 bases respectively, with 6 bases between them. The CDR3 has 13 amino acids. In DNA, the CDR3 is TGTGCCAGCAGCTTGGGGGGTAATGAAAAACTGTTTTTT. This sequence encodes CASSLGGNEKLFF.

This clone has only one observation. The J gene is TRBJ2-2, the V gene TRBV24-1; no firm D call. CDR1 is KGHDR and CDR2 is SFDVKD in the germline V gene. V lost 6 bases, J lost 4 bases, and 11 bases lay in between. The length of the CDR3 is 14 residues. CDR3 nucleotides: TGTGCCACCAGTCAGCGCGCTTCCACCGGGGAGCTGTTTTTT. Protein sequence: CATSQRASTGELFF.

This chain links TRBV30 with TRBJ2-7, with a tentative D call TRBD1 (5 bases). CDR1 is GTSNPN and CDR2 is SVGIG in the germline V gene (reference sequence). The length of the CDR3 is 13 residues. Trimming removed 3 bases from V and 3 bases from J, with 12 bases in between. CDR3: CAWSQGAIYEQYF. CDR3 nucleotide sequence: TGTGCCTGGAGCCAAGGGGCTATCTACGAGCAGTACTTC.

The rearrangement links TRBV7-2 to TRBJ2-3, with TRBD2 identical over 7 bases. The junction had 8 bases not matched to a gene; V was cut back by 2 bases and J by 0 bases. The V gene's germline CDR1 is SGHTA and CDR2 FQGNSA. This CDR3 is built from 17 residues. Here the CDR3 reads CASSLRRGVSSTDTQYF. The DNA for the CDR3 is TGTGCCAGCAGCTTACGTCGGGGGGTCTCCAGCACAGATACGCAGTATTTT.

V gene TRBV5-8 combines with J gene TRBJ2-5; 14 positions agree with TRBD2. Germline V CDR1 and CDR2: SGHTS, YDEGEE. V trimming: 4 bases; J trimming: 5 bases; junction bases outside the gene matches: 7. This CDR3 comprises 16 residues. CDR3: CASSLTSGGAGETQYF. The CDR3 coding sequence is TGTGCCAGCAGCCTGACTAGCGGGGGGGCCGGTGAGACCCAGTACTTC.

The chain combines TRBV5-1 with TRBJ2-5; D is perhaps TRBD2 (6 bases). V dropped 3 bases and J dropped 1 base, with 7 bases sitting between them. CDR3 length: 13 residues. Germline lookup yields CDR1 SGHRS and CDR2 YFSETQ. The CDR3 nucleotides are TGCGCCAGCAGCTGGGGGGTCCAAGAGACCCAGTACTTC. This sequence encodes CASSWGVQETQYF.

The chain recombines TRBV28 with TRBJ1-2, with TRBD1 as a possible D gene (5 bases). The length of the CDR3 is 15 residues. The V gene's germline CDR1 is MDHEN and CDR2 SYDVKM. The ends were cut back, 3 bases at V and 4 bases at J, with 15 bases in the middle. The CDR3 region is CASSFGGTIGYGYTF. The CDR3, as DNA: TGTGCCAGCAGTTTTGGGGGGACCATTGGCTATGGCTACACCTTC.

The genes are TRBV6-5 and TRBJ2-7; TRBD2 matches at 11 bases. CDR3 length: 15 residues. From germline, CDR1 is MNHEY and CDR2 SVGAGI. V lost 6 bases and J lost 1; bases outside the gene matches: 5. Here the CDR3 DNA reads TGTGCCAGCAGATTCCTAGCGGGGGGATCCTACGAGCAGTACTTC. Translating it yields CASRFLAGGSYEQYF.

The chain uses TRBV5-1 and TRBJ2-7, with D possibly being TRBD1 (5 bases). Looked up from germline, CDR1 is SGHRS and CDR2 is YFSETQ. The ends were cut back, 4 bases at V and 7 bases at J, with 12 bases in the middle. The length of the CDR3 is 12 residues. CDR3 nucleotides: TGCGCCAGCAGCCTCAGCCGACAGGAGCAGTACTTC. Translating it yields CASSLSRQEQYF.

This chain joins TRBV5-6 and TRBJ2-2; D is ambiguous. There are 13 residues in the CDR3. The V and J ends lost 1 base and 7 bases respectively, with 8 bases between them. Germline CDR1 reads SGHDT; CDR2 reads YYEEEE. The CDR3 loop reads CASSLQAFGELFF. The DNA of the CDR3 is TGTGCCAGCAGCTTGCAAGCGTTCGGGGAGCTGTTTTTT.

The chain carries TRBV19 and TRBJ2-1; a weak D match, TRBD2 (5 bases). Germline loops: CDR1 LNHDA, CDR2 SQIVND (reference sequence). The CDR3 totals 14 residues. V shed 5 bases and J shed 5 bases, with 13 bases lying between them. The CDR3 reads CASSQTSENNEQFF. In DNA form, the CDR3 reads TGTGCCAGTAGTCAAACTAGTGAGAACAATGAGCAGTTCTTC.

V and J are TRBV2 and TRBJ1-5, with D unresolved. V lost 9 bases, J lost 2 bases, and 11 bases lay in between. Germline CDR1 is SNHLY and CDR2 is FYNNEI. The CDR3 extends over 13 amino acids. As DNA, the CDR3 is TGTGCCAGTCGGGTTGGGGGCAATCAGCCCCAGCATTTT. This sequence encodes CASRVGGNQPQHF. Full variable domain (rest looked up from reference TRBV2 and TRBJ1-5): EPEVTQTPSHQVTQMGQEVILRCVPISNHLYFYWYRQILGQKVEFLVSFYNNEISEKSEIFDDQFSVERPDGSNFTLKIRSTKLEDSAMYFCASRVGGNQPQHFGDGTRLSIL.

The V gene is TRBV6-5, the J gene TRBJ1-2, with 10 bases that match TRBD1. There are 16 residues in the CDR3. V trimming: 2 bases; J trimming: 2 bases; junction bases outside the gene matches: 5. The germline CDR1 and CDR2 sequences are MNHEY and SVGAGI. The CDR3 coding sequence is TGTGCCAGCAGTTACATGCGGACAGGGGGAAACTATGGCTACACCTTC. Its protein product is CASSYMRTGGNYGYTF.

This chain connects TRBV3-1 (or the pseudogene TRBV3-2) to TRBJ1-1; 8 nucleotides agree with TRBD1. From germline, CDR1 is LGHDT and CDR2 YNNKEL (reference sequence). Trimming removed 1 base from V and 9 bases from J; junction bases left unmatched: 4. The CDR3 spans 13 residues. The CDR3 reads CASSQGTGSQAFF. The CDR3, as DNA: TGTGCCAGCAGCCAAGGGACAGGGTCCCAAGCTTTCTTT.

The CDR3 DNA follows: TGTGCCAGCAGCCGGGACTACCGAGGAGAGCAGTACTTC. The encoded protein is CASSRDYRGEQYF. The V and J genes are TRBV27 and TRBJ2-7, with 7 positions matching TRBD2. With V trimmed by 6 bases and J by 7 bases, 9 bases remained unmatched. The CDR3 sequence is 13 residues long. In germline, CDR1 is MNHEY, CDR2 SMNVEV (reference sequence).

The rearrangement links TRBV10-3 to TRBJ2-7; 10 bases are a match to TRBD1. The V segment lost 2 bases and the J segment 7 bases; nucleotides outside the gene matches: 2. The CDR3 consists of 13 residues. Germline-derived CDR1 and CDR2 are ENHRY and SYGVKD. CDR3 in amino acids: CAISEGQGDEQYF. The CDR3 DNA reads TGTGCCATCAGTGAGGGACAGGGGGATGAGCAGTACTTC.

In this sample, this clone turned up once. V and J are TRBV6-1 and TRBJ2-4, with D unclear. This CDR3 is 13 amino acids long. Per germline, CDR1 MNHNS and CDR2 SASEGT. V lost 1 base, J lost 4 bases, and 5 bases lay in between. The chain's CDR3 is CASSEERKNIQYF. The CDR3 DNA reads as TGTGCCAGCAGTGAAGAGCGAAAAAACATTCAGTACTTC.

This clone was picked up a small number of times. CDR3: CASSSDGAAAGNTIYF. The CDR3 nucleotides read TGCGCCAGCAGCTCGGACGGGGCCGCTGCGGGAAACACCATATATTTT. The V call is TRBV5-1, the J call TRBJ1-3; TRBD1 is a possible D gene (5 bases). The CDR3 has 16 amino acids. From germline, CDR1 is SGHRS and CDR2 YFSETQ. With 3 bases removed from V and 4 bases from J, the gap between germline ends came to 17 bases.

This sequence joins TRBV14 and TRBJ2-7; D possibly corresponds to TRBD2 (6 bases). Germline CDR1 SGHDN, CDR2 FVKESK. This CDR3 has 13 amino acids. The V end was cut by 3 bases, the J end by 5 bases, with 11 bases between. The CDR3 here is CASSHMWRDEQYF. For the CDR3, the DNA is TGTGCCAGCAGCCATATGTGGAGGGACGAGCAGTACTTC.

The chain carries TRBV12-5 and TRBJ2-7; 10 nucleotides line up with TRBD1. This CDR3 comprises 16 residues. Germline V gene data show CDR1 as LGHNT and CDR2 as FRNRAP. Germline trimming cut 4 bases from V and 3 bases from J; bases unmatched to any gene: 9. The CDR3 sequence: CASGSTRDRGIYEQYF. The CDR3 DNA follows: TGTGCTAGTGGTTCAACCCGGGACAGGGGTATCTACGAGCAGTACTTC.

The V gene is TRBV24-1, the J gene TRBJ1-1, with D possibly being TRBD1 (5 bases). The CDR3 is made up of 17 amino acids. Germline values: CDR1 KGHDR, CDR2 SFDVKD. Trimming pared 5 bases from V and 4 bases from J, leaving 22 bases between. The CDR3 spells CATSGPASGLMGTEAFF. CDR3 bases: TGTGCCACCAGTGGCCCCGCGTCGGGGCTAATGGGCACTGAAGCTTTCTTT.